This entry lists 29 T cell receptor beta chains sequenced from one sample in a study of radiation and T cells in renal cell carcinoma. The repertoire was sequenced with immunoSEQ multiplex PCR; TCRdb's copy has only in-frame clones and lacks some. The sample includes about 150,000 clones, about 88% of them seen just once. This sample's time point: baseline pretreatment blood. Treatment of the sample: 15 Gy SBRT to primary tumor, nephrectomy 4 weeks later. Sequenced material: blood, taken from a patient whose treatment included radiotherapy and nephrectomy. These receptors all come from a woman aged 50 to 65 with renal cell carcinoma.

V usage is TRBV5-8 and J usage is TRBJ1-2, with no clear D. Germline assignment: CDR1 SGHTS and CDR2 YDEGEE. This CDR3 has 15 amino acids. V lost 0 bases and J lost 0, with 9 bases in between. The CDR3 loop is CASSLEVQPNYGYTF. In DNA form, the CDR3 reads TGTGCCAGCAGCTTGGAAGTTCAGCCTAACTATGGCTACACCTTC.

About this clone itself: Other DNA sequences of this sample code for an identical CDR3. The rearrangement uses TRBV18 and TRBJ1-5; TRBD1 agrees at 8 bases. Unmatched junction bases numbered 0, after V lost 3 bases and J lost 2 bases. Per the germline V gene, CDR1 is KGHSH and CDR2 is LQKENI. This CDR3 is built from 14 residues. The CDR3 region is CASSPDRGNQPQHF. The CDR3 region has the DNA TGTGCCAGCTCACCGGACAGGGGCAATCAGCCCCAGCATTTT.

This chain connects TRBV6-6 to TRBJ2-3, with a tentative D call TRBD2 (7 bases). CDR3 length: 15 residues. Deletions cut 2 bases from V and 0 bases from J, with 9 bases between. Germline lookup yields CDR1 MNHNY and CDR2 SVGAGI (reference sequence). The CDR3 nucleotides read TGTGCCAGCAGTTACCGGGGGGCCAGCACAGATACGCAGTATTTT. It is translated as CASSYRGASTDTQYF.

V is TRBV7-9 and J is TRBJ2-7; 7 nucleotides match TRBD1. Trimming took 5 bases from V and 1 from J; bases not matched to a gene: 17. CDR3 length: 18 amino acids. Germline assignment: CDR1 SEHNR and CDR2 FQNEAQ (reference sequence). The CDR3 nucleotides read TGTGCCAGCAGCAAAACCCTGCCCGGGACAGTGAATTCCTACGAGCAGTACTTC. This gives the protein CASSKTLPGTVNSYEQYF.

Only one count was recorded for this clone. The chain uses TRBV5-1 and TRBJ1-2; TRBD1 might be the D (6 bases). Per the germline V gene, CDR1 is SGHRS and CDR2 is YFSETQ. Trimming took 0 bases from V and 0 from J, leaving 6 bases between them. CDR3 length: 14 residues. CDR3 in amino acids: CASSLAGANYGYTF. The DNA for the CDR3 is TGCGCCAGCAGCTTGGCAGGGGCTAACTATGGCTACACCTTC. Combining the CDR3 with reference TRBV5-1 and TRBJ1-2 gives the whole variable domain KAGVTQTPRYLIKTRGQQVTLSCSPISGHRSVSWYQQTPGQGLQFLFEYFSETQRNKGNFPGRFSGRQFSNSRSEMNVSTLELGDSALYLCASSLAGANYGYTFGSGTRLTVV.

This clone was seen once. V gene TRBV5-6 combines with J gene TRBJ2-7, with D hard to call. CDR3 length: 12 residues. Germline CDR1 reads SGHDT; CDR2 reads YYEEEE. Trimming pared 4 bases from V and 0 bases from J, leaving 5 bases between. The CDR3 region has the DNA TGTGCCAGCAGCCGCCTCTCCTACGAGCAGTACTTC. This translates into CASSRLSYEQYF.

A single count supports this clone. This chain connects TRBV6-4 to TRBJ2-1; 9 positions match TRBD2. Germline V CDR1 and CDR2: MRHNA, SNTAGT. The V segment lost 6 bases and the J segment 4 bases; nucleotides outside the gene matches: 7. The CDR3 sequence is 15 residues long. Here the CDR3 DNA reads TGTGCCAGCAGCGCTGAGAGCGGGGGGTACAATGAGCAGTTCTTC. It is translated as CASSAESGGYNEQFF.

The V gene is TRBV29-1, the J gene TRBJ2-5; 11 bases line up with TRBD1. The CDR3 runs to 14 residues. The trim removed 6 bases at V and 1 base at J, leaving 4 bases unmatched. CDR1 is SQVTM and CDR2 is ANQGSEA in the germline V gene. CDR3 coding DNA: TGCAGCGTGGGGACAGGGGGGATCCAAGAGACCCAGTACTTC. Translated, it gives CSVGTGGIQETQYF. Full variable domain (missing parts from reference TRBV29-1 and TRBJ2-5): SAVISQKPSRDICQRGTSLTIQCQVDSQVTMMFWYRQQPGQSLTLIATANQGSEATYESGFVIDKFPISRPNLTFSTLTVSNMSPEDSSIYLCSVGTGGIQETQYFGPGTRLLVL.

CDR3 DNA: TGTGCCAGCAGCGTAGGGACAGCCGATAATTCACCCCTCCACTTT. Residues: CASSVGTADNSPLHF. J is TRBJ1-6 and V is TRBV9, with D perhaps matching TRBD1 (6 bases). CDR3 size: 15 residues. CDR1 is SGDLS and CDR2 is YYNGEE in the germline V gene. Trimming pared 0 bases from V and 5 bases from J, leaving 9 bases between.

The genes are TRBV19 and TRBJ1-5; TRBD1 is a possible D gene (6 bases). Germline V lookup: CDR1 LNHDA, CDR2 SQIVND (reference sequence). V lost 5 bases, J lost 2 bases, and 10 bases lay in between. CDR3 length: 14 amino acids. CDR3 DNA: TGTGCCAGTAGTCGACAGGATGGCAATCAGCCCCAGCATTTT. It specifies CASSRQDGNQPQHF.

The V gene is TRBV5-8, the J gene TRBJ1-2; 9 nucleotides match TRBD1. The J segment lost 5 bases and the V segment lost 4 bases, leaving 3 bases of the junction unmatched. CDR1 and CDR2 from the germline V gene are SGHTS and YDEGEE. The CDR3 is made up of 13 amino acids. The CDR3 DNA is TGTGCCAGCAGCATGACAGGGGGATATGGCTACACCTTC. It specifies CASSMTGGYGYTF.

V gene TRBV4-3 combines with J gene TRBJ2-5; D could derive from TRBD1 or TRBD2 (5 bases each). Germline CDR1 LGHNA, CDR2 YSLEER. The CDR3 has 15 amino acids. V was cut by 0 bases and J by 5 bases, with 13 bases left in between. The CDR3 reads CASSQEYTGPETQYF. The CDR3, as DNA: TGCGCCAGCAGCCAAGAATATACGGGGCCCGAGACCCAGTACTTC.

The rearrangement joins TRBV6-5 to TRBJ2-7; D unresolved. The CDR3 runs 11 residues. Germline V gives CDR1 MNHEY, CDR2 SVGAGI. V dropped 5 bases and J dropped 4 bases, with 6 bases sitting between them. CDR3 protein: CASSSDYEQYF. In DNA, the CDR3 is TGTGCCAGCAGTAGTGATTACGAGCAGTACTTC.

The CDR3 loop is CASSIPGGGPYGYTF. CDR3 DNA: TGTGCCAGTAGTATCCCCGGCGGGGGACCCTATGGCTACACCTTC. This chain connects TRBV19 to TRBJ1-2; D is perhaps TRBD1 (5 bases). This CDR3 is built from 15 residues. Trimming removed 3 bases at V and 4 bases at J, with 15 bases between. Germline V gene sequence: CDR1 LNHDA, CDR2 SQIVND (reference sequence).

J is TRBJ1-2 and V is TRBV19, with a weak D call TRBD1 (5 bases). Germline CDR1 reads LNHDA; CDR2 reads SQIVND (reference sequence). Trimming cost V 4 bases and J 6 bases, with 12 bases left between them. The CDR3 sequence is 13 residues long. The CDR3 nucleotides are TGTGCCAGTAGTAGACGGGGGATGGATGGCTACACCTTC. Amino acid sequence: CASSRRGMDGYTF.

The V gene is TRBV15, the J gene TRBJ2-7, with a tentative D call TRBD1 (5 bases). This CDR3 has 16 amino acids. V dropped 0 bases and J dropped 3 bases, with 15 bases sitting between them. Germline values: CDR1 LNHNV, CDR2 YYDKDF (reference sequence). CDR3 in amino acids: CATSRDRRQGFYEQYF. CDR3 bases: TGTGCCACCAGCAGAGATCGGCGCCAGGGTTTCTACGAGCAGTACTTC.

This clone occurred once. The V gene is TRBV29-1, the J gene TRBJ2-3; TRBD2 matches at 11 bases. J lost 6 bases, V lost 6 bases, and 11 bases had no gene match. The CDR3 is 15 amino acids. CDR1 SQVTM and CDR2 ANQGSEA come from the germline V gene. The CDR3, as DNA: TGCAGCGTCGACGGGGGGGGACTAGCGGCGGATACGCAGTATTTT. Translation gives CSVDGGGLAADTQYF.

This chain uses TRBV5-4 with TRBJ2-2; 10 bases are a match to TRBD1. J lost 6 bases, V lost 5 bases, and 7 bases had no gene match. This CDR3 is 15 amino acids long. In germline, CDR1 is SGHNT, CDR2 YYREEE (reference sequence). CDR3 protein: CASSTGTGVSGELFF. CDR3 nucleotide sequence: TGTGCCAGCAGTACCGGGACAGGGGTTTCCGGGGAGCTGTTTTTT.

The CDR3 coding sequence is TGCGCCAGCACCGACCAACGGGGGGCGTTGGGCAATCAGCCCCAGCATTTT. This translates into CASTDQRGALGNQPQHF. This rearrangement joins TRBV23-1 to TRBJ1-5, with D possibly matching TRBD1 (6 bases). TRBV23-1 is an ORF, and what it does is uncertain. The CDR3 has 17 amino acids. Trimming took off 7 bases at V and 2 bases at J, with 21 bases between the two ends.

This clone was detected once. V gene TRBV4-1 combines with J gene TRBJ2-7; D is unresolved. The CDR3 consists of 14 residues. Germline V gene lookup returns CDR1 MGHRA and CDR2 YSYEKL. V gave up 0 bases and J gave up 5 bases, with 11 bases separating them. The DNA of the CDR3 is TGCGCCAGCAGCCAAGATCGTGGGCAGGACGAGCAGTACTTC. Translated: CASSQDRGQDEQYF.

This rearrangement joins TRBV4-3 to TRBJ2-2, with 10 bases fitting TRBD2. The germline V gene has CDR1 LGHNA and CDR2 YSLEER. Germline trimming cut 0 bases from V and 6 bases from J; bases unmatched to any gene: 4. CDR3 length: 16 amino acids. The CDR3, as DNA: TGCGCCAGCAGCCAAGAGAGCAGCGGGGGGGCCGGGGAGCTGTTTTTT. This translates into CASSQESSGGAGELFF.

The CDR3 is CASSIAPSGYTQYF. In DNA, the CDR3 is TGTGCCAGTAGTATAGCCCCCTCGGGATATACGCAGTATTTT. V gene TRBV19 combines with J gene TRBJ2-3, with D possibly matching TRBD2 (5 bases). This CDR3 comprises 14 residues. Germline values: CDR1 LNHDA, CDR2 SQIVND (reference sequence). V was clipped by 1 base and J by 7 bases, with 12 bases between them.

This clone was detected only a few times. V is TRBV19 and J is TRBJ1-1; D perhaps matches TRBD1 (5 bases). The CDR3 is 15 residues long. Germline CDR1 LNHDA, CDR2 SQIVND (reference sequence). Trimming took 6 bases from V and 0 from J, leaving 14 bases between them. The CDR3 sequence is CASRDNPTLNTEAFF. CDR3 nucleotides: TGTGCCAGTAGGGACAACCCGACTCTGAACACTGAAGCTTTCTTT.

The sample holds one count of this clone. This rearrangement joins TRBV6-6 to TRBJ2-3; 9 bases fit TRBD2. This CDR3 contains 15 residues. Germline V lookup: CDR1 MNHNY, CDR2 SVGAGI (reference sequence). V lost 2 bases and J lost 1; bases outside the gene matches: 1. This chain's CDR3 is CASSYASGGTDTQYF. DNA for the CDR3: TGTGCCAGCAGTTACGCTAGCGGGGGCACAGATACGCAGTATTTT.

The CDR3 nucleotides read TGTGCCAGCAGCTCCGGGACAGACTTCGGAGAGCAGTACTTC. Translating gives CASSSGTDFGEQYF. The chain uses TRBV6-6 and TRBJ2-7, with TRBD1 identical over 7 bases. J gave up 7 bases and V 6 bases, and 12 bases lay outside the gene matches. The CDR3 contains 14 residues. From germline, CDR1 is MNHNY and CDR2 SVGAGI (reference sequence).

This clone was seen a single time. This chain links TRBV7-3 with TRBJ1-6, with no clear D. The CDR3 has 14 residues. Germline V CDR1 and CDR2: SGHTA, FQGTGA. V gave up 0 bases and J gave up 9 bases, with 9 bases separating them. CDR3 protein: CASSLTGMSSPLHF. DNA of the CDR3: TGTGCCAGCAGCTTAACTGGCATGAGTTCACCCCTCCACTTT.

V is TRBV2 and J is TRBJ1-5; weak D call: TRBD1 (5 bases). Trimming removed 5 bases from V and 4 bases from J, with 12 bases in between. The CDR3 sequence is 14 residues long. Germline lookup yields CDR1 SNHLY and CDR2 FYNNEI. Written as DNA, the CDR3 is TGTGCCAGCAGTACCGGGGGAAGAAATCAGCCCCAGCATTTT. This codes for CASSTGGRNQPQHF.

The chain couples TRBV6-5 to TRBJ1-6, with D unclear. This CDR3 has 12 amino acids. CDR1 and CDR2 from the germline V gene are MNHEY and SVGAGI. With 5 bases removed from V and 11 bases from J, the gap between germline ends came to 10 bases. The CDR3 loop is CASSPGRTPLHF. In DNA, the CDR3 is TGTGCCAGCAGTCCGGGGAGAACACCCCTCCACTTT.

The rearrangement joins TRBV9 to TRBJ2-3, with 10 bases identical to TRBD2. The CDR3 has 16 residues. The V gene end was trimmed by 4 bases and the J gene end by 4 bases; junction bases not matched to a gene: 9. The germline V gene encodes CDR1 SGDLS and CDR2 YYNGEE. The CDR3 nucleotides read TGTGCCAGCAGCACCCAACCGGGACTAGCGTCAGATACGCAGTATTTT. Its translation: CASSTQPGLASDTQYF.